What follows are 9 T cell receptor beta chains derived from one specimen sequenced in a study of T cells in Graves' hyperthyroidism and ophthalmopathy. RNA transcripts provided the source from which TCR beta CDR3 regions were amplified. The TCR CDR3 first-round RT-PCR relied on the HTBI primer set. TCRdb re-called the multiplex PCR reads through MiXCR, storing one row per CDR3 protein. The sample consists of hundreds of thousands of distinct CDR3 sequences, roughly 17% of them appearing once. Sequenced input: blood. The receptor source for this set is a woman in her twenties or thirties with Graves' hyperthyroidism.

CDR3 protein: CASRLLASTYEQYF. The CDR3 region has the DNA TGCGCCAGCCGTCTGCTAGCGTCAACCTACGAGCAGTACTTC. V usage is TRBV5-1 and J usage is TRBJ2-7, with a tentative D call TRBD2 (6 bases). With 7 bases removed from V and 2 bases from J, the gap between germline ends came to 16 bases. Looked up from germline, CDR1 is SGHRS and CDR2 is YFSETQ. CDR3 length: 14 amino acids.

This chain links TRBV19 with TRBJ2-3; D might be TRBD2 (5 bases). CDR3 length: 14 residues. The germline gives CDR1 LNHDA, CDR2 SQIVND (reference sequence). V was trimmed by 3 bases and J by 1 base, leaving 8 bases between them. CDR3 bases: TGTGCCAGTAGTATCCGGACTCGCACAGATACGCAGTATTTT. This sequence encodes CASSIRTRTDTQYF. The complete variable domain, with remaining parts taken from reference TRBV19 and TRBJ2-3, reads DGGITQSPKYLFRKEGQNVTLSCEQNLNHDAMYWYRQDPGQGLRLIYYSQIVNDFQKGDIAEGYSVSREKKESFPLTVTSAQKNPTAFYLCASSIRTRTDTQYFGPGTRLTVL.

The chain links TRBV7-9 to TRBJ2-7; D is possibly TRBD1 (6 bases). This CDR3 comprises 13 residues. The germline V gene has CDR1 SEHNR and CDR2 FQNEAQ (reference sequence). V lost 4 bases to trimming and J lost 7 bases, with 14 bases between them. DNA of the CDR3: TGTGCCAGCAGCTATACTAACAGGGATGAGCAGTACTTC. Protein product: CASSYTNRDEQYF.

This clonotype was detected many times. The chain links TRBV7-9 to TRBJ2-5; D call uncertain. With 5 bases removed from V and 5 bases from J, the gap between germline ends came to 12 bases. The CDR3 is 13 amino acids. Germline V gives CDR1 SEHNR, CDR2 FQNEAQ (reference sequence). The CDR3 reads CASSNTGPETQYF. CDR3 DNA sequence: TGTGCCAGCAGCAACACGGGCCCGGAGACCCAGTACTTC.

V and J are TRBV9 and TRBJ2-3; 10 bases agree with TRBD1. V trimming: 3 bases; J trimming: 6 bases; junction bases outside the gene matches: 7. Germline loops: CDR1 SGDLS, CDR2 YYNGEE. CDR3 length: 15 residues. DNA for the CDR3: TGTGCCAGCAGCGCCCAGGGACAGGGGTGGGATACGCAGTATTTT. Amino acid sequence: CASSAQGQGWDTQYF.

This clonotype was recorded a few times. This chain links TRBV30 with TRBJ2-5; possibly TRBD1 for D (5 bases). Trimming removed 4 bases at V and 2 bases at J, with 17 bases between. CDR1 is GTSNPN and CDR2 is SVGIG in the germline V gene (reference sequence). The CDR3 contains 15 residues. CDR3 region: CAWTPDRELQETQYF. DNA of the CDR3: TGTGCCTGGACACCCGACAGAGAACTACAAGAGACCCAGTACTTC.

This chain links TRBV5-6 with TRBJ2-5; 11 nucleotides line up with TRBD1. Germline CDR1 SGHDT, CDR2 YYEEEE. Germline trimming cut 1 base from V and 6 bases from J; bases unmatched to any gene: 5. The CDR3 has 15 amino acids. The DNA for the CDR3 is TGTGCCAGCAGCTTGCCCGGGACAGGGGGAAAGACCCAGTACTTC. It codes for CASSLPGTGGKTQYF.

As to this clonotype: The junction does not match germline at one end; this may be a read error. This CDR3 reads CASSPSPVGSYGQYF. The CDR3, as DNA: TGCGCCAGCAGCCCCAGCCCTGTAGGTTCCTACGGGCAGTACTTC. The chain couples TRBV5-1 to TRBJ2-7; no firm D call. This CDR3 is built from 15 residues. CDR1 is SGHRS and CDR2 is YFSETQ in the germline V gene.

CDR3 residues: CASSAGLAAQETQYF. The CDR3 DNA reads TGTGCCAGCAGCGCTGGACTAGCGGCCCAAGAGACCCAGTACTTC. The chain is built from TRBV9 and TRBJ2-5; 10 positions match TRBD2. The CDR3 is 15 residues long. CDR1 and CDR2 from the germline V gene are SGDLS and YYNGEE. Losses at the gene ends were 3 bases for V and 1 base for J; bases not matched to a gene: 3.